The 16 T cell receptor beta chains below were found in one sample sequenced in a study of PD-1 blockade in classical Hodgkin lymphoma. All trial patients relapsed after autologous stem cell transplantation. Data came from immunoSEQ multiplex PCR; TCRdb stores just in-frame clones and leaves some out. The table includes roughly 25,000 clones, around 80% detected once. The sequenced sample was peripheral blood mononuclear cells (PBMCs), obtained at baseline. The receptor set was obtained from a human donor with classical Hodgkin lymphoma.

This clone was detected only once. The V and J genes are TRBV6-1 and TRBJ1-2, with 7 nucleotides matching TRBD1. Unmatched junction bases numbered 13, after V lost 4 bases and J lost 8 bases. This CDR3 is 15 amino acids long. Germline V gene lookup returns CDR1 MNHNS and CDR2 SASEGT. This chain's CDR3 is CASSGRQGSFDGYTF. CDR3 nucleotides: TGTGCCAGCAGTGGACGACAGGGATCGTTCGACGGCTACACCTTC.

This chain joins TRBV27 and TRBJ1-4; TRBD1 aligns across 8 bases. J gave up 5 bases and V 9 bases, and 8 bases lay outside the gene matches. The germline gives CDR1 MNHEY, CDR2 SMNVEV (reference sequence). There are 14 residues in the CDR3. The CDR3 coding sequence is TGTGCCAGTTCTCACAGGGGGGGAAATGAAAAACTGTTTTTT. Translating gives CASSHRGGNEKLFF.

The rearrangement uses TRBV7-9 and TRBJ1-5, with TRBD1 matching 8 bases. V trimming: 4 bases; J trimming: 5 bases; junction bases outside the gene matches: 4. The germline gives CDR1 SEHNR, CDR2 FQNEAQ (reference sequence). The CDR3 loop spans 14 amino acids. Here the CDR3 reads CASSWDRIYQPQHF. DNA for the CDR3: TGTGCCAGCAGCTGGGACAGGATCTATCAGCCCCAGCATTTT.

V is TRBV5-1 and J is TRBJ1-1; D gene ambiguous. The CDR3 runs to 13 residues. Per germline, CDR1 SGHRS and CDR2 YFSETQ. The V end was cut by 0 bases, the J end by 0 bases, with 3 bases between. The CDR3 spells CASSLEVNTEAFF. In DNA form, the CDR3 reads TGCGCCAGCAGCTTGGAAGTGAACACTGAAGCTTTCTTT.

The V gene is TRBV21-1, the J gene TRBJ1-1; no DNA check was done on the table's D call, TRBD1. TRBV21-1 is flagged as a pseudogene. The CDR3 is made up of 13 amino acids. For the CDR3, the DNA is TGTGCCAGCCCTGAAGGACAGAACACTGAAGCTTTCTTT. This encodes CASPEGQNTEAFF.

Comments on this clone: At one boundary the junction diverges from the germline segment, which might be a read error. The chain uses TRBV7-7 and TRBJ2-3, with 11 nucleotides matching TRBD2. Germline V gene sequence: CDR1 SSHAT, CDR2 FNYEAQ (reference sequence). The CDR3 length is 15 residues. CDR3 nucleotides: TGTGCTAGCAGCTTAAGGGCTAGCGGGGGGAATACGCAGTATTTT. Its translation is CASSLRASGGNTQYF.

The chain recombines TRBV2 with TRBJ2-3; 15 nucleotides line up with TRBD2. V shed 6 bases, J shed 1 base, and the junction held 5 bases outside the gene matches. The CDR3 consists of 17 residues. Germline CDR1 SNHLY, CDR2 FYNNEI. The CDR3, as DNA: TGTGCCAGCAGCCCGGGACTAGCGGGGGGACGCACAGATACGCAGTATTTT. Translating gives CASSPGLAGGRTDTQYF.

This clone has more than one count but fewer than ten. This rearrangement joins TRBV19 to TRBJ2-3; no definite D call. V shed 3 bases and J shed 6 bases, with 16 bases lying between them. The CDR3 is made up of 15 amino acids. Germline V gene data show CDR1 as LNHDA and CDR2 as SQIVND (reference sequence). The CDR3 loop reads CASSISFHWRDTQYF. CDR3 bases: TGTGCCAGTAGTATTAGTTTTCATTGGCGTGATACGCAGTATTTT.

The chain couples TRBV25-1 to TRBJ2-3; D might be TRBD1 (5 bases). CDR1 and CDR2 (germline): MGHDK, SYGVNS. This CDR3 is built from 14 residues. Trimming left V 3 bases short and J 0 bases short, with 7 bases between. The CDR3, as DNA: TGTGCCAGCAGTGAGGGGCTTAGCACAGATACGCAGTATTTT. Translating gives CASSEGLSTDTQYF.

The DNA of the CDR3 is TGTGCCAGCAGCCCCTCGACAGGGTTAGGCACTGAAGCTTTCTTT. Protein: CASSPSTGLGTEAFF. The chain uses TRBV5-4 and TRBJ1-1, with 7 bases that match TRBD1. V lost 4 bases to trimming and J lost 4 bases; unmatched junction nucleotides: 10. CDR1 SGHNT and CDR2 YYREEE come from the germline V gene (reference sequence). This CDR3 contains 15 residues.

This clone has more than one count but fewer than ten. The J gene is TRBJ2-1, the V gene TRBV5-6, with no clear D. From germline, CDR1 is SGHDT and CDR2 YYEEEE. CDR3 length: 13 residues. V was clipped by 0 bases and J by 6 bases, with 7 bases between them. The CDR3 DNA follows: TGTGCCAGCAGCTTGGTAGGTTCCAATGAGCAGTTCTTC. Translating it yields CASSLVGSNEQFF.

For the CDR3, the DNA is TGTGCCAGCAGCCCAATAAACGGGGGCGCGTCGCCCACCGGGGAGCTGTTTTTT. This encodes CASSPINGGASPTGELFF. The genes are TRBV7-9 and TRBJ2-2; the D call may be TRBD1 or TRBD2 (6 bases each). The CDR3 is made up of 18 amino acids. V was clipped by 5 bases and J by 4 bases, with 23 bases between them. The germline CDR1 and CDR2 sequences are SEHNR and FQNEAQ (reference sequence).

The sample holds one count of this clone. The chain is built from TRBV12-5 and TRBJ2-7; D gene unclear. V lost 7 bases and J lost 3, with 7 bases in between. CDR1 and CDR2 from the germline V gene are LGHNT and FRNRAP. This CDR3 spans 11 amino acids. The CDR3 here is CASAINYEQYF. CDR3 coding DNA: TGTGCTAGTGCCATAAACTACGAGCAGTACTTC.

The chain recombines TRBV4-2 with TRBJ1-1; D remains unclear. Germline loops: CDR1 LGHNA, CDR2 YNFKEQ. The V end lost 5 bases, the J end lost 6 bases, and 13 bases lay between the germline ends. The CDR3 extends over 13 amino acids. In DNA, the CDR3 is TGTGCCAGCAGCTTGGCCGGGCATTCTGAAGCTTTCTTT. It codes for CASSLAGHSEAFF.

V usage is TRBV7-9 and J usage is TRBJ1-3; no firm D call. The germline CDR1 and CDR2 sequences are SEHNR and FQNEAQ (reference sequence). Trimming pared 1 base from V and 4 bases from J, leaving 11 bases between. The CDR3 spans 15 residues. The CDR3 nucleotides are TGTGCCAGCAGCTTAGTTCGGCAGATCGGAAACACCATATATTTT. Its protein product is CASSLVRQIGNTIYF.

V gene TRBV27 combines with J gene TRBJ2-3; D remains ambiguous. V gave up 3 bases and J gave up 1 base, with 8 bases separating them. The CDR3 contains 14 residues. Germline V gives CDR1 MNHEY, CDR2 SMNVEV (reference sequence). The CDR3: CASSLYSRTDTQYF. CDR3 DNA: TGTGCCAGCAGTTTGTATAGCCGCACAGATACGCAGTATTTT.